This T cell receptor beta chain was identified during a study of metastatic and nonmetastatic thyroid tumors. Study at large: The authors compared repertoires across blood and tumor or nodule tissue from malignant and benign thyroid patients. Points from the study as a whole: In blood and tumor, TCR beta diversity was reportedly significantly higher in malignant thyroid tumors than in benign nodules.

Notes on this clone: Antigen unknown.

Not a single patient had been given any form of treatment at any point before undergoing thyroid surgery. Per the authors' pipeline: The study's classifier, a distant-metastasis tool for papillary thyroid cancer, was built using CDR3 differences across clinicopathological groups. With MiXCR, TCRdb called clones anew from the PCR reads. V and J calls and clone size were set by TCRdb, not the authors. The sample comprises about 20,000 clones, more than 30% of which are singletons, and 10% rests with the top ten. Germline V gene sequence: CDR1 MNHEY, CDR2 SVGEGT. The CDR3 consists of 12 residues. The V segment lost 2 bases and the J segment 8 bases; nucleotides outside the gene matches: 0.

The specimen was tumor tissue. This chain uses TRBV6-2 or TRBV6-3 with TRBJ2-1, with 7 nucleotides matching TRBD2. The origin of this receptor is a male donor with papillary thyroid cancer or a benign thyroid nodule (not recorded which). Some clones in this sample may be carry-over from other donors' samples. Written as DNA, the CDR3 is TGTGCCAGCAGTTACAGCGGGGATGAGCAGTTCTTC. Protein: CASSYSGDEQFF.